A selection of T cell receptor beta chains follows, all from one sample in a study of cytotoxic CD8 clonotypes in ibrutinib-treated CLL. Here immunoSEQ multiplex PCR was the method, and the copy in TCRdb shows in-frame clones only, minus some. Among roughly 180,000 clones listed, over 55% were seen once. The sequencing here drew on PBMCs, taken after 24 months of ibrutinib treatment. All receptors come from a human donor with chronic lymphocytic leukemia. CDR3s include the opening cysteine and the closing phenylalanine or tryptophan. D genes are given only for firm matches. Only some rows state a clone size, as once, few, many or a class for expanded clones.

clone_size: -; j_call: TRBJ1-2; d_call: -; v_call: TRBV29-1; cdr3_aa: CSVEDGDDGLYGYTF; cdr3_nt: TGCAGCGTTGAAGATGGGGATGATGGCCTTTATGGCTACACCTTC
clone_size: -; j_call: TRBJ2-3; d_call: TRBD2; v_call: TRBV29-1; cdr3_aa: CSGTSGFTDTQYF; cdr3_nt: TGCAGCGGGACTAGCGGATTCACAGATACGCAGTATTTT
clone_size: -; j_call: TRBJ1-4; d_call: TRBD1; v_call: TRBV2; cdr3_aa: CASRTGTGDEKLFF; cdr3_nt: TGTGCCAGCAGGACCGGGACAGGAGATGAAAAACTGTTTTTT
clone_size: -; j_call: TRBJ2-1; d_call: -; v_call: TRBV9; cdr3_aa: CASSVGGGTEQFF; cdr3_nt: TGTGCCAGCAGCGTAGGGGGTGGGACCGAGCAGTTCTTC
clone_size: -; j_call: TRBJ1-1; d_call: -; v_call: TRBV5-1; cdr3_aa: CASSLISTENTEAFF; cdr3_nt: TGCGCCAGCAGCTTGATAAGCACGGAGAACACTGAAGCTTTCTTT
clone_size: -; j_call: TRBJ2-5; d_call: TRBD1; v_call: TRBV7-9; cdr3_aa: CASTQGAAGPAQYF; cdr3_nt: TGTGCCAGCACCCAGGGGGCGGCGGGTCCGGCCCAGTACTTC
clone_size: -; j_call: TRBJ2-7; d_call: -; v_call: TRBV4-1; cdr3_aa: CASSQDSIGDSYEQYF; cdr3_nt: TGCGCCAGCAGCCAAGATTCTATTGGGGATTCCTACGAGCAGTACTTC
clone_size: -; j_call: TRBJ2-3; d_call: TRBD1; v_call: TRBV29-1; cdr3_aa: CSVTMGQGTTDTQYF; cdr3_nt: TGCAGCGTTACAATGGGACAGGGAACTACAGATACGCAGTATTTT
clone_size: -; j_call: TRBJ2-7; d_call: TRBD2; v_call: TRBV10-3; cdr3_aa: CAISGLAGDAYEQYF; cdr3_nt: TGTGCCATCAGTGGGCTAGCGGGAGACGCCTACGAGCAGTACTTC
clone_size: once; j_call: TRBJ1-1; d_call: TRBD1; v_call: TRBV6-5; cdr3_aa: CASSRGQGNTEAFF; cdr3_nt: TGTGCCAGCAGTCGCGGACAGGGAAACACTGAAGCTTTCTTT
clone_size: -; j_call: TRBJ2-3; d_call: TRBD2; v_call: TRBV6-4; cdr3_aa: CASSDSGGRGTDTQYF; cdr3_nt: TGTGCCAGCAGTGACTCGGGCGGGAGGGGCACAGATACGCAGTATTTT
clone_size: -; j_call: TRBJ1-5; d_call: -; v_call: TRBV7-2; cdr3_aa: CASSPVRDSNQPQHF; cdr3_nt: TGTGCCAGCAGCCCAGTTCGGGACAGCAATCAGCCCCAGCATTTT
clone_size: -; j_call: TRBJ2-5; d_call: TRBD2; v_call: TRBV10-3; cdr3_aa: CAISEPPGTNRETQYF; cdr3_nt: TGTGCCATCAGTGAGCCTCCCGGGACTAACCGAGAGACCCAGTACTTC
clone_size: -; j_call: TRBJ2-5; d_call: TRBD2; v_call: TRBV18; cdr3_aa: CASSPPGLAGTVVGTQYF; cdr3_nt: TGTGCCAGCTCACCACCGGGACTAGCGGGAACGGTAGTAGGGACCCAGTACTTC
clone_size: -; j_call: TRBJ2-7; d_call: -; v_call: TRBV7-2; cdr3_aa: CASSLAGAYEQYF; cdr3_nt: TGTGCCAGCAGCTTAGCAGGGGCCTACGAGCAGTACTTC
clone_size: few; j_call: TRBJ1-1; d_call: -; v_call: TRBV28; cdr3_aa: CGALGGTEAFF; cdr3_nt: TGTGGCGCCCTCGGTGGCACTGAAGCTTTCTTT
clone_size: -; j_call: TRBJ2-3; d_call: TRBD2; v_call: TRBV11-2; cdr3_aa: CASNKPGLAGGLHTDTQYF; cdr3_nt: TGTGCCAGCAACAAACCGGGACTAGCGGGAGGCCTCCACACAGATACGCAGTATTTT
clone_size: -; j_call: TRBJ2-7; d_call: -; v_call: TRBV7-8; cdr3_aa: CASSLWAGEQYF; cdr3_nt: TGTGCCAGCAGCTTATGGGCTGGGGAGCAGTACTTC
clone_size: -; j_call: TRBJ2-1; d_call: -; v_call: TRBV5-4; cdr3_aa: CASSLASGAEQFF; cdr3_nt: TGTGCCAGCAGCTTGGCTAGTGGGGCTGAGCAGTTCTTC
clone_size: -; j_call: TRBJ2-1; d_call: TRBD2; v_call: TRBV18; cdr3_aa: CASSPLRTSGYNEQFF; cdr3_nt: TGTGCCAGCTCACCACTCCGGACTAGCGGGTACAATGAGCAGTTCTTC
clone_size: once; j_call: TRBJ1-5; d_call: -; v_call: TRBV2; cdr3_aa: CASSASSLSQPQHF; cdr3_nt: TGTGCCAGCAGTGCATCCAGTCTTAGCCAGCCCCAGCATTTT
clone_size: few; j_call: TRBJ2-3; d_call: TRBD2; v_call: TRBV5-1; cdr3_aa: CASSLASGSWSDTQYF; cdr3_nt: TGCGCCAGCAGCTTGGCTAGCGGGAGTTGGTCAGATACGCAGTATTTT
clone_size: -; j_call: TRBJ2-2; d_call: TRBD2; v_call: TRBV5-1; cdr3_aa: CASSGGLAGRGSGELFF; cdr3_nt: TGCGCCAGCAGCGGGGGACTAGCGGGAAGAGGCTCCGGGGAGCTGTTTTTT
clone_size: -; j_call: TRBJ1-2; d_call: TRBD1; v_call: TRBV7-2; cdr3_aa: CASSLGQGYGYTF; cdr3_nt: TGTGCCAGCAGCCTAGGACAGGGCTATGGCTACACCTTC
clone_size: few; j_call: TRBJ2-7; d_call: TRBD2; v_call: TRBV10-3; cdr3_aa: CAIRRRTSESSYEQYF; cdr3_nt: TGTGCCATCAGACGTAGGACTAGCGAGTCCTCCTACGAGCAGTACTTC
clone_size: -; j_call: TRBJ1-2; d_call: -; v_call: TRBV6-5; cdr3_aa: CASSLDSFYYGYTF; cdr3_nt: TGTGCCAGCAGTTTGGACAGTTTCTACTATGGCTACACCTTC
clone_size: -; j_call: TRBJ2-7; d_call: -; v_call: TRBV19; cdr3_aa: CASSISPPGYEQYF; cdr3_nt: TGTGCCAGTAGTATATCCCCTCCCGGCTACGAGCAGTACTTC
clone_size: few; j_call: TRBJ1-2; d_call: -; v_call: TRBV4-3; cdr3_aa: CASSQEGVPDRYTF; cdr3_nt: TGCGCCAGCAGCCAAGAAGGCGTTCCGGACCGCTACACCTTC
clone_size: -; j_call: TRBJ1-2; d_call: -; v_call: TRBV9; cdr3_aa: CASSVGVGTGRFYGYTF; cdr3_nt: TGTGCCAGCAGCGTAGGGGTTGGAACAGGTCGATTCTATGGCTACACCTTC
clone_size: few; j_call: TRBJ2-2; d_call: -; v_call: TRBV4-3; cdr3_aa: CASSQDIRGQNTGELFF; cdr3_nt: TGCGCCAGCAGCCAAGATATAAGGGGCCAGAACACCGGGGAGCTGTTTTTT
clone_size: -; j_call: TRBJ1-2; d_call: -; v_call: TRBV6-5; cdr3_aa: CASSLSYRVNYGYTF; cdr3_nt: TGTGCCAGCAGTTTATCGTACAGGGTGAACTATGGCTACACCTTC
clone_size: -; j_call: TRBJ1-1; d_call: TRBD1; v_call: TRBV2; cdr3_aa: CASKGDRGFGAEAFF; cdr3_nt: TGTGCCAGCAAGGGGGACAGGGGGTTTGGAGCTGAAGCTTTCTTT
clone_size: few; j_call: TRBJ1-2; d_call: TRBD1; v_call: TRBV19; cdr3_aa: CASTIGTGQDGYTF; cdr3_nt: TGTGCCAGTACCATAGGGACAGGCCAGGATGGCTACACCTTC
clone_size: -; j_call: TRBJ2-7; d_call: -; v_call: TRBV30; cdr3_aa: CAWIVAGSYEQYF; cdr3_nt: TGTGCCTGGATCGTTGCGGGCTCCTACGAGCAGTACTTC
clone_size: -; j_call: TRBJ1-2; d_call: -; v_call: TRBV30; cdr3_aa: CAWSWPGSTNYGYTF; cdr3_nt: TGTGCCTGGAGTTGGCCGGGATCCACTAACTATGGCTACACCTTC
clone_size: -; j_call: TRBJ2-5; d_call: -; v_call: TRBV4-3; cdr3_aa: CASSQELGGQGGKVSQYF; cdr3_nt: TGCGCCAGCAGCCAAGAACTAGGAGGGCAGGGGGGAAAAGTGTCCCAGTACTTC
clone_size: -; j_call: TRBJ2-2; d_call: -; v_call: TRBV18; cdr3_aa: CASSPRIGDTSTGELFF; cdr3_nt: TGTGCCAGCTCACCTCGCATAGGGGACACGTCCACCGGGGAGCTGTTTTTT
clone_size: -; j_call: TRBJ2-2; d_call: TRBD2; v_call: TRBV4-2; cdr3_aa: CASSQRTSGNTGELFF; cdr3_nt: TGTGCCAGCAGCCAGCGGACTAGCGGTAACACCGGGGAGCTGTTTTTT
clone_size: -; j_call: TRBJ2-1; d_call: -; v_call: TRBV7-6; cdr3_aa: CASSLDWVENEQFF; cdr3_nt: TGTGCCAGCAGCTTAGACTGGGTCGAGAATGAGCAGTTCTTC
clone_size: -; j_call: TRBJ1-1; d_call: TRBD1; v_call: TRBV10-1; cdr3_aa: CASSSGQGWGNTEAFF; cdr3_nt: TGCGCCAGCAGTTCCGGACAGGGTTGGGGGAACACTGAAGCTTTCTTT
clone_size: -; j_call: TRBJ2-7; d_call: -; v_call: TRBV27; cdr3_aa: CASRQGYEQYF; cdr3_nt: TGTGCCAGCAGACAGGGATACGAGCAGTACTTC
clone_size: -; j_call: TRBJ2-3; d_call: TRBD1; v_call: TRBV5-3; cdr3_aa: CARSSSTGGDTQYF; cdr3_nt: TGTGCCAGAAGCTCTAGCACAGGGGGAGATACGCAGTATTTT
clone_size: -; j_call: TRBJ2-5; d_call: -; v_call: TRBV5-1; cdr3_aa: CASSLFLPGEETQYF; cdr3_nt: TGCGCCAGCAGCTTGTTTCTTCCGGGAGAAGAGACCCAGTACTTC
clone_size: -; j_call: TRBJ1-3; d_call: -; v_call: TRBV4-3; cdr3_aa: CASSPRRPSGDSGNTIYF; cdr3_nt: TGCGCCAGCAGCCCCCGCAGGCCAAGTGGCGACTCTGGAAACACCATATATTTT